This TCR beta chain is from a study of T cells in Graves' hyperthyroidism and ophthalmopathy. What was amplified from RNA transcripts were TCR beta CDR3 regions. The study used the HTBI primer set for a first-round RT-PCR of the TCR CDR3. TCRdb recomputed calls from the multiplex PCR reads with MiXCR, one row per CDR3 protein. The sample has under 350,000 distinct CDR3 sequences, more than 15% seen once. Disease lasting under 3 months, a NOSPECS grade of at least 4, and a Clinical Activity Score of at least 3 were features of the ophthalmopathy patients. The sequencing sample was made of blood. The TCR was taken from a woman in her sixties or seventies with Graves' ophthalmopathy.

CDR3 nucleotide sequence: TGTGCCGGACGGAAGACTGTTGCAACTAATGAAAAACTGTTTTTT. Residues: CAGRKTVATNEKLFF. The gene calls are TRBV30 and TRBJ1-4, with no clear D. The ends were cut back, 8 bases at V and 0 bases at J, with 16 bases in the middle. The CDR3 length is 15 residues. Germline V gene sequence: CDR1 GTSNPN, CDR2 SVGIG (reference sequence).